Listed here are 24 T cell receptor beta chains from one sample, sequenced in a study of blood T cell repertoires in COVID-19. Method: immunoSEQ multiplex PCR; TCRdb's copy keeps in-frame clones and lacks some. The table has 140,000 or so clones, about nine tenths seen once. Sequencing was carried out using peripheral blood. All receptors derive from a human donor with COVID-19, enrolled during active disease. The donor label of this sample is uncertain.

This clone appeared once. This chain's CDR3 is CASTRTGTLDEAFF. In nucleotides, the CDR3 is TGTGCCAGTACAAGGACAGGGACCTTAGATGAAGCTTTCTTT. The chain links TRBV19 to TRBJ1-1; 8 bases line up with TRBD1. The CDR3 contains 14 residues. The germline V gene encodes CDR1 LNHDA and CDR2 SQIVND (reference sequence). Germline trimming cut 7 bases from V and 7 bases from J; bases unmatched to any gene: 11.

The chain links TRBV19 to TRBJ1-3; D might be TRBD1 (6 bases). The V gene's germline CDR1 is LNHDA and CDR2 SQIVND (reference sequence). V was clipped by 5 bases and J by 5 bases, with 19 bases between them. This CDR3 is 16 amino acids long. Here the CDR3 DNA reads TGTGCCAGTAGTCTCAACAGGGCGCCGGCCAGAAACACCATATATTTT. This encodes CASSLNRAPARNTIYF.

CDR3 region: CASSHQGKDGYTF. CDR3 DNA sequence: TGTGCCAGCAGCCACCAGGGAAAGGATGGCTACACCTTC. The chain joins TRBV3-1 (or the pseudogene TRBV3-2) to TRBJ1-2, with D tentatively TRBD1 (5 bases). This CDR3 is built from 13 residues. Germline CDR1 is LGHDT and CDR2 is YNNKEL (reference sequence). The V and J ends lost 3 bases and 6 bases respectively, with 11 bases between them.

The gene calls are TRBV6-2 or TRBV6-3 and TRBJ2-5; the match to TRBD1 covers 8 bases. V trimming: 2 bases; J trimming: 5 bases; junction bases outside the gene matches: 10. Germline-derived CDR1 and CDR2 are MNHEY and SVGEGT. The CDR3 sequence is 16 residues long. The CDR3 reads CASSYDDRGAIETQYF. CDR3 bases: TGTGCCAGCAGTTACGACGACAGGGGCGCGATTGAGACCCAGTACTTC.

J is TRBJ2-1 and V is TRBV7-3; D unresolved. V lost 0 bases and J 2 bases, leaving 5 bases between the germline ends. CDR1 is SGHTA and CDR2 is FQGTGA in the germline V gene. The CDR3 spans 14 residues. As DNA, the CDR3 is TGTGCCAGCAGCTTAACGGCCCCCTACAATGAGCAGTTCTTC. Translation gives CASSLTAPYNEQFF.

V gene TRBV13 combines with J gene TRBJ2-3; possible D gene TRBD2, 6 bases. The V end lost 3 bases, the J end lost 0 bases, and 10 bases lay between the germline ends. The CDR3 has 15 residues. CDR1 PRHDT and CDR2 FYEKMQ come from the germline V gene (reference sequence). This chain's CDR3 is CASSFSGASTDTQYF. The CDR3 coding sequence is TGTGCCAGCAGCTTTAGCGGAGCTAGCACAGATACGCAGTATTTT.

The chain is built from TRBV3-1 (or the pseudogene TRBV3-2) and TRBJ2-5; 12 nucleotides match TRBD2. The CDR3 spans 18 residues. With 5 bases clipped from V and 4 bases from J, the junction kept 14 bases outside the gene matches. The germline gives CDR1 LGHDT, CDR2 YNNKEL (reference sequence). CDR3 protein: CASSSPSSSGRVAETQYF. In DNA form, the CDR3 reads TGTGCCAGCAGCTCGCCCTCTTCTAGCGGGAGGGTAGCAGAGACCCAGTACTTC.

The J gene is TRBJ1-4, the V gene TRBV5-1, with a weak D call TRBD1 (6 bases). CDR3 length: 14 residues. V was trimmed by 4 bases and J by 8 bases, leaving 15 bases between them. Germline assignment: CDR1 SGHRS and CDR2 YFSETQ. The CDR3 coding sequence is TGCGCCAGCAGCCCCACAGGGTTCGGCGAAAAACTGTTTTTT. It translates to CASSPTGFGEKLFF.

The CDR3 sequence is CASSLTGTLYEQYF. CDR3 in DNA: TGTGCCAGCAGCTTAACCGGGACACTCTACGAGCAGTACTTC. The V and J genes are TRBV7-8 and TRBJ2-7; D is perhaps TRBD1 (6 bases). Trimming removed 2 bases at V and 3 bases at J, with 11 bases between. Germline V gene lookup returns CDR1 SGHVS and CDR2 FQNEAQ. The CDR3 consists of 14 residues.

The chain uses TRBV7-6 and TRBJ2-3; 8 nucleotides align to TRBD2. There are 16 residues in the CDR3. The germline CDR1 and CDR2 sequences are SGHVS and FNYEAQ. After removal of 2 bases from V and 0 bases from J, the junction contained 4 bases not matched to a gene. CDR3 amino acids: CASSLFVAGSTDTQYF. The CDR3 DNA is TGTGCCAGCAGCTTATTTGTAGCGGGAAGCACAGATACGCAGTATTTT. The variable domain in full, with the rest retrieved from reference TRBV7-6 and TRBJ2-3, is GAGVSQSPRYKVTKRGQDVALRCDPISGHVSLYWYRQALGQGPEFLTYFNYEAQQDKSGLPNDRFSAERPEGSISTLTIQRTEQRDSAMYRCASSLFVAGSTDTQYFGPGTRLTVL.

V is TRBV11-2 and J is TRBJ2-7; no definite D call. CDR1 and CDR2 from the germline V gene are SGHAT and FQNNGV. There are 14 residues in the CDR3. V was shortened by 5 bases and J by 2 bases, with 13 bases between the two germline ends. The CDR3 loop is CASSPIRLTYEQYF. DNA for the CDR3: TGTGCCAGCAGCCCCATTCGCCTAACCTACGAGCAGTACTTC.

The V call is TRBV7-2, the J call TRBJ1-5, with a weak D call TRBD1 (6 bases). The CDR3 loop spans 15 amino acids. Germline CDR1 SGHTA, CDR2 FQGNSA. Trimming took off 2 bases at V and 4 bases at J, with 12 bases between the two ends. CDR3 nucleotides: TGTGCCAGCAGCTTATCAGGGGTAGGGAATCAGCCCCAGCATTTT. Protein: CASSLSGVGNQPQHF. Full variable domain (rest looked up from reference TRBV7-2 and TRBJ1-5): GAGVSQSPSNKVTEKGKDVELRCDPISGHTALYWYRQSLGQGLEFLIYFQGNSAPDKSGLPSDRFSAERTGGSVSTLTIQRTQQEDSAVYLCASSLSGVGNQPQHFGDGTRLSIL.

The rearrangement links TRBV27 to TRBJ1-2, with 7 positions matching TRBD1. Trimming cost V 4 bases and J 8 bases; bases outside gene matches: 7. The germline V gene has CDR1 MNHEY and CDR2 SMNVEV (reference sequence). This CDR3 has 13 amino acids. CDR3: CASSYDRVRGYTF. CDR3 coding DNA: TGTGCCAGCAGTTATGACAGGGTTCGGGGCTACACCTTC.

The gene calls are TRBV3-1 (or the pseudogene TRBV3-2) and TRBJ1-6; D gene unclear. V lost 2 bases, J lost 7 bases, and 9 bases lay in between. Per the germline V gene, CDR1 is LGHDT and CDR2 is YNNKEL (reference sequence). The CDR3 sequence is 14 residues long. CDR3 coding DNA: TGTGCCAGCAGCCAAAGGGAGCCAAATTCACCCCTCCACTTT. It codes for CASSQREPNSPLHF.

The genes are TRBV12-3 or TRBV12-4 and TRBJ1-5; 8 nucleotides line up with TRBD1. This CDR3 is built from 13 residues. J gave up 5 bases and V 8 bases, and 5 bases lay outside the gene matches. The CDR3 DNA reads TGTGCCAGCGGACAGGGACCGTATCAGCCCCAGCATTTT. This codes for CASGQGPYQPQHF.

The chain links TRBV27 to TRBJ2-3; TRBD1 agrees at 8 bases. V was clipped by 5 bases and J by 2 bases; unmatched bases: 3. Germline V gene sequence: CDR1 MNHEY, CDR2 SMNVEV (reference sequence). The CDR3 totals 14 residues. The CDR3 DNA is TGTGCCAGCAGTGCACAGGGGGTCACAGATACGCAGTATTTT. Its translation: CASSAQGVTDTQYF.

This chain links TRBV10-3 with TRBJ2-1; D is ambiguous. Looked up from germline, CDR1 is ENHRY and CDR2 is SYGVKD. CDR3 length: 14 residues. Trimming shortened V by 0 bases and J by 4 bases, and 7 bases separated the two germline ends. The DNA of the CDR3 is TGTGCCATCAGTGAGTCTTACACGTACAATGAGCAGTTCTTC. Amino acids: CAISESYTYNEQFF.

This chain links TRBV19 with TRBJ2-2; the D is unclear. Germline V gives CDR1 LNHDA, CDR2 SQIVND (reference sequence). V was cut by 3 bases and J by 0 bases, with 8 bases left in between. This CDR3 contains 15 residues. This CDR3 is CASSMSTANTGELFF. The CDR3 DNA follows: TGTGCCAGTAGTATGAGTACAGCGAACACCGGGGAGCTGTTTTTT.

The V gene is TRBV30, the J gene TRBJ1-5, with D perhaps TRBD1 (5 bases). The CDR3 length is 16 residues. With 2 bases removed from V and 6 bases from J, the gap between germline ends came to 20 bases. Germline loops: CDR1 GTSNPN, CDR2 SVGIG (reference sequence). The CDR3 DNA sequence: TGTGCCTGGAGTCCCAAGGGGAAAGGGAGGACTCAGCCCCAGCATTTT. As protein: CAWSPKGKGRTQPQHF.

The J gene is TRBJ1-1, the V gene TRBV5-1, with D possibly being TRBD1 (5 bases). The V gene's germline CDR1 is SGHRS and CDR2 YFSETQ. The CDR3 is made up of 17 amino acids. V lost 6 bases, J lost 1 base, and 22 bases lay in between. CDR3 nucleotides: TGCGCCAGCACCAAATCAAGGGAGGCAGGGAGGAACACTGAAGCTTTCTTT. Translation: CASTKSREAGRNTEAFF.

This clone has just a few counts. The V call is TRBV7-3, the J call TRBJ2-7; 7 bases match TRBD2. Losses at the gene ends were 8 bases for V and 3 bases for J; bases not matched to a gene: 10. CDR1 and CDR2 (germline): SGHTA, FQGTGA. This CDR3 has 14 residues. The DNA for the CDR3 is TGTGCCAGCCGAGGAAGCGGGATTTACTACGAGCAGTACTTC. It encodes CASRGSGIYYEQYF.

This clone is a singleton in its sample. The genes are TRBV19 and TRBJ1-6, with D maybe TRBD1 (6 bases). Trimming shortened V by 7 bases and J by 7 bases, and 17 bases separated the two germline ends. CDR1 LNHDA and CDR2 SQIVND come from the germline V gene (reference sequence). The CDR3 length is 15 residues. The CDR3 DNA sequence: TGTGCCAGTACCCCCTCTGCGGGGGCGAATTCACCCCTCCACTTT. Translation: CASTPSAGANSPLHF.

The J gene is TRBJ2-7, the V gene TRBV3-1 (or the pseudogene TRBV3-2); a possible D gene is TRBD1 (5 bases). Trimming pared 5 bases from V and 3 bases from J, leaving 14 bases between. This CDR3 region has 14 residues. The germline CDR1 and CDR2 sequences are LGHDT and YNNKEL (reference sequence). This CDR3 is CASSGQGFNYEQYF. In nucleotides, the CDR3 is TGTGCCAGCAGCGGGCAGGGCTTTAACTACGAGCAGTACTTC.

The sample holds a few counts of this clone. V usage is TRBV5-6 and J usage is TRBJ1-6; D ambiguous. This CDR3 contains 12 residues. V lost 4 bases to trimming and J lost 10 bases, with 9 bases between them. Per the germline V gene, CDR1 is SGHDT and CDR2 is YYEEEE. The CDR3 bases are TGTGCCAGCAGCCGCCTCACATCACCCCTCCACTTT. Protein sequence: CASSRLTSPLHF.